This T cell receptor (beta chain) comes out of a study of blood T cell repertoires in COVID-19. As originally analysed: The assay estimated nucleated cells by amplifying reference gene primers. TCRdb keeps only in-frame clones here, not all; method: immunoSEQ multiplex PCR. That table gives V, J and clone size, and the DNA gave D and trimming. The sample carries about 240,000 clones, around 82% recorded once. Germline CDR1 LGHNA, CDR2 YSLEER. With 4 bases clipped from V and 0 bases from J, the junction kept 12 bases outside the gene matches. This CDR3 has 20 residues. Each exposed participant met a COVID-19 case in the 2 weeks preceding study entry.

This sequence was found in a woman aged 40 to 50 who had been exposed to COVID-19. The chain employs TRBV4-3 and TRBJ2-3, with TRBD2 matching 14 bases. Source material: PBMCs or T cells enriched from blood (not recorded which). The CDR3 loop is CASSLYLGLAGDRSTDTQYF. CDR3 nucleotides: TGCGCCAGCAGCCTTTACTTGGGACTAGCGGGGGACCGTAGCACAGATACGCAGTATTTT.